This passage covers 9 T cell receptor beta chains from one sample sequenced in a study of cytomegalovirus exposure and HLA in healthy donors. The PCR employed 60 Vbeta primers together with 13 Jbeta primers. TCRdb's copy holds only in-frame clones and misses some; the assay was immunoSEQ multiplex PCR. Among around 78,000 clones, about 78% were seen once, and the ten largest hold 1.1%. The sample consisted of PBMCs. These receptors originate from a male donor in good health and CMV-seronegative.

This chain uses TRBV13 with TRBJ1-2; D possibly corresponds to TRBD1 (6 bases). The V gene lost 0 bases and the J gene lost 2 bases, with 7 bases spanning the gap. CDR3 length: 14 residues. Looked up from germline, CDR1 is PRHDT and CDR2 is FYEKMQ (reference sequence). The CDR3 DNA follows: TGTGCCAGCAGCTTAGGCACAGGGAACTATGGCTACACCTTC. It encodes CASSLGTGNYGYTF.

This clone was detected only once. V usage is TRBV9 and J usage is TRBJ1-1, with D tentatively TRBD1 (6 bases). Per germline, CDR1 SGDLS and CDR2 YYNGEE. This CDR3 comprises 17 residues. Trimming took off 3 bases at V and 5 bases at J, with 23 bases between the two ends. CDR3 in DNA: TGTGCCAGCAGCGCTATAGCCGGGGGGCGAGGGGAGACTGAAGCTTTCTTT. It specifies CASSAIAGGRGETEAFF.

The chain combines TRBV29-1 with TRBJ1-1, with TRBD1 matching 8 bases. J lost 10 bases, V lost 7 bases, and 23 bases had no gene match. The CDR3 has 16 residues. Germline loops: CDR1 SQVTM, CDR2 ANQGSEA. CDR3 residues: CSATQGANSLVIGAFF. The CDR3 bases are TGCAGCGCGACGCAGGGGGCAAACAGTCTTGTTATCGGAGCTTTCTTT. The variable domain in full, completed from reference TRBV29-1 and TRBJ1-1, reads SAVISQKPSRDICQRGTSLTIQCQVDSQVTMMFWYRQQPGQSLTLIATANQGSEATYESGFVIDKFPISRPNLTFSTLTVSNMSPEDSSIYLCSATQGANSLVIGAFFGQGTRLTVV.

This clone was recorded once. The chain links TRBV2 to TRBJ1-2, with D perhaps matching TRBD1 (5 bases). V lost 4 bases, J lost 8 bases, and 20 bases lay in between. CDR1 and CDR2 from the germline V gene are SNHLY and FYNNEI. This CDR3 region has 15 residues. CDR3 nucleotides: TGTGCCAGCAGTGTGAGGGACTCTAGGCTCGAGGGCTACACCTTC. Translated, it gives CASSVRDSRLEGYTF.

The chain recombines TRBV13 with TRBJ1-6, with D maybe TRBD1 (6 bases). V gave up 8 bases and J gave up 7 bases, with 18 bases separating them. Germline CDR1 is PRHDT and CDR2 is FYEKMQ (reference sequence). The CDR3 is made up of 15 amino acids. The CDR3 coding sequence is TGTGCCAGCCGGGTTAAGGGGGGGGCAAATTCACCCCTCCACTTT. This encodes CASRVKGGANSPLHF.

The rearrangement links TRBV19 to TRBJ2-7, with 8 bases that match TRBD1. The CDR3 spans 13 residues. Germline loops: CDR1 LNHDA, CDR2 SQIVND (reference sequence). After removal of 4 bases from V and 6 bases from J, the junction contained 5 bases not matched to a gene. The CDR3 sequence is CASSTGDRGEQYF. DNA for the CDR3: TGTGCCAGTAGTACGGGCGACAGGGGCGAGCAGTACTTC.

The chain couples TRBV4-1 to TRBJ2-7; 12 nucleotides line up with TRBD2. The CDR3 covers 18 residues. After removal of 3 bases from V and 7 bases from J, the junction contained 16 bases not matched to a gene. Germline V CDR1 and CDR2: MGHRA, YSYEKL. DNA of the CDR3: TGCGCCAGCAGCCAGCCTCGTTCCCTAGCGGGAGGGCCGGGTGAGCAGTACTTC. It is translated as CASSQPRSLAGGPGEQYF.

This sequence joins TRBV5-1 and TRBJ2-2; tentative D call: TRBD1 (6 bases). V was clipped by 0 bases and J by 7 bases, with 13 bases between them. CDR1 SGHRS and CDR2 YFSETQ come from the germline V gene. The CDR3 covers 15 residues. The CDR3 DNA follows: TGCGCCAGCAGCTTGGGCTCACAGGGTCTCGGGGAGCTGTTTTTT. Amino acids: CASSLGSQGLGELFF.

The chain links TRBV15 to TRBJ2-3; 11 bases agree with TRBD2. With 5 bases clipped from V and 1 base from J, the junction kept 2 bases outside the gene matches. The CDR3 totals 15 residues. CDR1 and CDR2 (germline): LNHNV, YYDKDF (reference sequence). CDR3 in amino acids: CATSRTSGRTDTQYF. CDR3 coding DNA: TGTGCCACCAGCCGGACTAGCGGGCGCACAGATACGCAGTATTTT.